One and the same sample provided the 7 T cell receptor beta chains below, sequenced in a study of blood T cell repertoires in COVID-19. The data were produced by immunoSEQ multiplex PCR, yet TCRdb's version contains in-frame clones alone and is incomplete. The repertoire holds more than 150,000 clones, with 84% as singletons. Source material: peripheral blood. Source of these receptors: a human donor in a cohort sampled during active COVID-19.

The V gene is TRBV7-6, the J gene TRBJ1-1, with 7 positions matching TRBD1. The CDR3 contains 15 residues. Germline V gene sequence: CDR1 SGHVS, CDR2 FNYEAQ. V shed 4 bases, J shed 1 base, and the junction held 6 bases outside the gene matches. Here the CDR3 reads CASSSSAGGNTEAFF. CDR3 bases: TGTGCCAGCAGCTCTTCGGCAGGGGGGAACACTGAAGCTTTCTTT.

The chain joins TRBV6-1 to TRBJ2-2, with D unclear. Between the trimmed V and J ends, which lost 1 base and 0 bases, there was a span of 9 bases. The CDR3 extends over 16 amino acids. CDR1 and CDR2 (germline): MNHNS, SASEGT. The CDR3 nucleotides are TGTGCCAGCAGTGAAGGGGTGACAACGAACACCGGGGAGCTGTTTTTT. Its translation: CASSEGVTTNTGELFF.

V and J are TRBV5-1 and TRBJ2-2; D remains ambiguous. V lost 6 bases to trimming and J lost 1 base, with 13 bases between them. The CDR3 has 15 amino acids. Per germline, CDR1 SGHRS and CDR2 YFSETQ. This CDR3 reads CASMFRELNTGELFF. CDR3 sequence (DNA): TGCGCCAGCATGTTCCGAGAACTGAACACCGGGGAGCTGTTTTTT. The variable domain in full, completed from reference TRBV5-1 and TRBJ2-2, reads KAGVTQTPRYLIKTRGQQVTLSCSPISGHRSVSWYQQTPGQGLQFLFEYFSETQRNKGNFPGRFSGRQFSNSRSEMNVSTLELGDSALYLCASMFRELNTGELFFGEGSRLTVL.

The J gene is TRBJ2-7, the V gene TRBV6-5, with TRBD2 matching over 7 bases. In germline, CDR1 is MNHEY, CDR2 SVGAGI. This CDR3 has 16 amino acids. J gave up 0 bases and V 0 bases, and 5 bases lay outside the gene matches. CDR3 loop: CASSYSSGESSYEQYF. The CDR3 DNA sequence: TGTGCCAGCAGTTACTCGAGCGGGGAGAGCTCCTACGAGCAGTACTTC.

The rearrangement links TRBV6-5 to TRBJ2-1; 9 bases match TRBD1. The V gene's germline CDR1 is MNHEY and CDR2 SVGAGI. Germline trimming cut 2 bases from V and 12 bases from J; bases unmatched to any gene: 5. The CDR3 loop spans 13 amino acids. The CDR3 region is CASSYPGQGRQFF. The DNA of the CDR3 is TGTGCCAGCAGTTACCCTGGACAGGGGAGGCAGTTCTTC.

The chain joins TRBV5-4 to TRBJ1-1; D may be TRBD1 (5 bases). Germline CDR1 SGHNT, CDR2 YYREEE (reference sequence). The CDR3 extends over 15 amino acids. V dropped 7 bases and J dropped 3 bases, with 19 bases sitting between them. DNA for the CDR3: TGTGCCAGCGCCGCGACACTTTCGGGGGACACTGAAGCTTTCTTT. This encodes CASAATLSGDTEAFF.

The chain recombines TRBV19 with TRBJ2-2, with 8 bases fitting TRBD1. The CDR3 extends over 13 amino acids. Looked up from germline, CDR1 is LNHDA and CDR2 is SQIVND (reference sequence). Trimming at V came to 10 bases and at J to 4 bases, leaving 5 bases not matched to a gene. In nucleotides, the CDR3 is TGTGCCACTCGAGACAGGGGCACCGGGGAGCTGTTTTTT. Its protein product is CATRDRGTGELFF. The full variable domain, rest sourced from reference TRBV19 and TRBJ2-2, is DGGITQSPKYLFRKEGQNVTLSCEQNLNHDAMYWYRQDPGQGLRLIYYSQIVNDFQKGDIAEGYSVSREKKESFPLTVTSAQKNPTAFYLCATRDRGTGELFFGEGSRLTVL.